The 15 T cell receptor beta chains presented below share a single source sample, sequenced in a study of tumor and adjacent non-tumor tissue in lung cancer. The library came from three nested PCR rounds adapted from ARM-PCR protocols. One entry per CDR3 protein, called by TCRdb with MiXCR from the multiplex PCR reads. Counted here are about 80,000 distinct CDR3 sequences, roughly two thirds occurring once; the ten biggest clones make up about 9.5%. The template was RNA from unsorted bulk tissue. Sequenced input: lung tumor tissue. The origin of the receptors is a woman aged 40-49 years with non-small cell lung cancer.

About this clonotype: The CDR3 does not end in the conserved phenylalanine or tryptophan, so this is likely a read error. V usage is TRBV11-2 and J usage is TRBJ2-7, with D possibly matching TRBD2 (6 bases). Germline CDR1 SGHAT, CDR2 FQNNGV. The CDR3 sequence is 16 residues long. V gave up 3 bases and J gave up 6 bases, with 21 bases separating them. The CDR3 region has the DNA TGTGCCAGCAGCTTGGAGGGAAAGGGGCTAGCCTGCGAGCAGTACTAC. It translates to CASSLEGKGLACEQYY.

For this clonotype: A read error may account for a junction end that differs from germline. The V gene is TRBV28, the J gene TRBJ2-7, with D tentatively TRBD1 (6 bases). The CDR3 runs 17 residues. CDR1 and CDR2 from the germline V gene are MDHEN and SYDVKM. CDR3 in DNA: TGCACCAGCAGGGGCCCTCGATACTCCCTATCTACCTACGAGCAGTACTTC. Its protein product is CTSRGPRYSLSTYEQYF.

This clonotype was observed a single time. J is TRBJ2-2 and V is TRBV10-2; a possible D gene is TRBD2 (6 bases). Germline values: CDR1 WSHSY, CDR2 SAAADI. Trimming shortened V by 6 bases and J by 10 bases, and 12 bases separated the two germline ends. This CDR3 is 12 amino acids long. This CDR3 reads CASSRSGEELFF. The CDR3 region has the DNA TGCGCCAGCAGCCGTTCGGGGGAGGAGCTGTTTTTT.

A remark on this clonotype: Here the CDR3 omits its conserved ending phenylalanine or tryptophan, so a read error is the likely source. The CDR3 coding sequence is TGTACCAGCAGCTTAGCCGGGACAGCGTACCAAGAGACCCAGTACTTA. This encodes CTSSLAGTAYQETQYL. This rearrangement joins TRBV11-3 to TRBJ2-5, with 7 nucleotides matching TRBD1. The germline CDR1 and CDR2 sequences are SGHNT and YENEEA. The CDR3 loop spans 16 amino acids.

The gene calls are TRBV6-2 or TRBV6-3 and TRBJ2-5; D might be TRBD1 or TRBD2, each matching 5 bases. Trimming removed 4 bases at V and 8 bases at J, with 17 bases between. Germline V lookup: CDR1 MNHEY, CDR2 SVGEGT. The CDR3 covers 14 residues. The CDR3 protein is CASSSGIGVDTQYF. The CDR3 nucleotides are TGTGCCAGCAGTTCCGGGATAGGGGTAGATACCCAGTACTTC.

This chain's CDR3 is CANRRTSTDSTQYF. The CDR3 coding sequence is TGTGCCAACAGGCGCACGAGCACGGACAGTACGCAGTATTTT. V gene TRBV11-2 combines with J gene TRBJ2-3, with D possibly matching TRBD1 (6 bases). V gave up 10 bases and J gave up 8 bases, with 22 bases separating them. CDR1 SGHAT and CDR2 FQNNGV come from the germline V gene. There are 14 residues in the CDR3. Full variable domain (outside the CDR3, taken from reference TRBV11-2 and TRBJ2-3): EAGVAQSPRYKIIEKRQSVAFWCNPISGHATLYWYQQILGQGPKLLIQFQNNGVVDDSQLPKDRFSAERLKGVDSTLKIQPAKLEDSAVYLCANRRTSTDSTQYFGPGTRLTVL.

About this clonotype: An end of the junction does not agree with germline; a read error may underlie this. The V and J genes are TRBV11-2 and TRBJ2-3, with 8 bases lining up with TRBD2. CDR3 length: 15 amino acids. Germline V gene lookup returns CDR1 SGHAT and CDR2 FQNNGV. As DNA, the CDR3 is TGTGCCAGTAGTTTAAGCGGGGGTAGCAAAGATACGCAGTATTTT. Translating gives CASSLSGGSKDTQYF.

This chain uses TRBV11-2 with TRBJ1-4; D is perhaps TRBD1 (5 bases). This CDR3 is 16 amino acids long. V was clipped by 5 bases and J by 14 bases, with 27 bases between them. Looked up from germline, CDR1 is SGHAT and CDR2 is FQNNGV. The CDR3 region is CASSLQGQVKGEDLFF. The CDR3 DNA sequence: TGTGCCAGCAGCCTTCAGGGCCAGGTGAAGGGCGAAGATCTGTTTTTT.

This clonotype came up many times. The rearrangement joins TRBV28 to TRBJ1-4; TRBD1 aligns across 9 bases. V trimming: 5 bases; J trimming: 7 bases; junction bases outside the gene matches: 14. This CDR3 contains 17 residues. Germline CDR1 is MDHEN and CDR2 is SYDVKM. This chain's CDR3 is CASSETGGRMGGEKLFF. As DNA, the CDR3 is TGTGCCAGCAGTGAGACAGGGGGAAGAATGGGGGGTGAAAAACTGTTTTTT.

The table lists this clonotype with a few counts. This sequence joins TRBV11-2 and TRBJ2-1, with 11 bases matching TRBD2. V gave up 6 bases and J gave up 10 bases; unmatched junction bases: 20. This CDR3 has 18 amino acids. Germline CDR1 is SGHAT and CDR2 is FQNNGV. CDR3 protein: CASRSRILTSGGLREQFF. CDR3 in DNA: TGTGCCAGCAGGTCACGCATCTTAACTAGCGGGGGACTAAGGGAGCAGTTCTTC.

Points on this clonotype: The junction departs from the called germline gene at one end, perhaps through a read error. The chain is built from TRBV6-1 and TRBJ2-6; TRBD2 is a possible D gene (6 bases). The CDR3 sequence is 15 residues long. The germline V gene has CDR1 MNHNS and CDR2 SASEGT. The CDR3 here is CAGRVGGSGASVLTF. CDR3 sequence (DNA): TGTGCCGGTCGGGTGGGGGGTTCTGGGGCCAGCGTCCTGACTTTC.

Points on this clonotype: It may be a read error: a sequence one base away is much more abundant. J is TRBJ1-5 and V is TRBV5-1, with 10 bases that match TRBD1. The length of the CDR3 is 15 residues. Looked up from germline, CDR1 is SGHRS and CDR2 is YFSETQ. DNA for the CDR3: TGCGTCAGCAGCTTGACTGGGACAGGGGTTCAGCCCCAGCATTTT. Encoded protein: CVSSLTGTGVQPQHF.

Remarks on this clonotype: The CDR3 does not close with the conserved phenylalanine or tryptophan, likely indicating a read error. The chain recombines TRBV11-2 with TRBJ2-5, with 7 bases that match TRBD1. This CDR3 region has 15 residues. Germline assignment: CDR1 SGHAT and CDR2 FQNNGV. The CDR3 loop reads CAITKFGQAQDTQYL. The CDR3 DNA follows: TGTGCCATCACCAAATTCGGACAGGCACAAGATACCCAGTACTTA.

On this clonotype: The junction does not match germline at one end; this may be a read error. The V gene is TRBV12-3 or TRBV12-4, the J gene TRBJ2-2; D is unclear. The CDR3 contains 13 residues. The CDR3 DNA reads as TGTGCCTGCAGCACACAGTCCACCGGGGAGCTGTTTTTT. As protein: CACSTQSTGELFF.

Concerning this clonotype: A single base separates this from a much larger clone, so it may be a read error. The chain has TRBV5-6 and TRBJ2-3, with 9 bases matching TRBD1. Germline CDR1 reads SGHDT; CDR2 reads YYEEEE. CDR3 size: 15 residues. The CDR3 loop reads CASSRDRGGTDMQYF. DNA of the CDR3: TGTGCCAGCAGCAGAGACAGGGGGGGGACAGATATGCAGTATTTT. The full variable domain, in which reference TRBV5-6 and TRBJ2-3 provide the parts outside the CDR3, is DAGVTQSPTHLIKTRGQQVTLRCSPKSGHDTVSWYQQALGQGPQFIFQYYEEEERQRGNFPDRFSGHQFPNYSSELNVNALLLGDSALYLCASSRDRGGTDMQYFGPGTRLTVL.